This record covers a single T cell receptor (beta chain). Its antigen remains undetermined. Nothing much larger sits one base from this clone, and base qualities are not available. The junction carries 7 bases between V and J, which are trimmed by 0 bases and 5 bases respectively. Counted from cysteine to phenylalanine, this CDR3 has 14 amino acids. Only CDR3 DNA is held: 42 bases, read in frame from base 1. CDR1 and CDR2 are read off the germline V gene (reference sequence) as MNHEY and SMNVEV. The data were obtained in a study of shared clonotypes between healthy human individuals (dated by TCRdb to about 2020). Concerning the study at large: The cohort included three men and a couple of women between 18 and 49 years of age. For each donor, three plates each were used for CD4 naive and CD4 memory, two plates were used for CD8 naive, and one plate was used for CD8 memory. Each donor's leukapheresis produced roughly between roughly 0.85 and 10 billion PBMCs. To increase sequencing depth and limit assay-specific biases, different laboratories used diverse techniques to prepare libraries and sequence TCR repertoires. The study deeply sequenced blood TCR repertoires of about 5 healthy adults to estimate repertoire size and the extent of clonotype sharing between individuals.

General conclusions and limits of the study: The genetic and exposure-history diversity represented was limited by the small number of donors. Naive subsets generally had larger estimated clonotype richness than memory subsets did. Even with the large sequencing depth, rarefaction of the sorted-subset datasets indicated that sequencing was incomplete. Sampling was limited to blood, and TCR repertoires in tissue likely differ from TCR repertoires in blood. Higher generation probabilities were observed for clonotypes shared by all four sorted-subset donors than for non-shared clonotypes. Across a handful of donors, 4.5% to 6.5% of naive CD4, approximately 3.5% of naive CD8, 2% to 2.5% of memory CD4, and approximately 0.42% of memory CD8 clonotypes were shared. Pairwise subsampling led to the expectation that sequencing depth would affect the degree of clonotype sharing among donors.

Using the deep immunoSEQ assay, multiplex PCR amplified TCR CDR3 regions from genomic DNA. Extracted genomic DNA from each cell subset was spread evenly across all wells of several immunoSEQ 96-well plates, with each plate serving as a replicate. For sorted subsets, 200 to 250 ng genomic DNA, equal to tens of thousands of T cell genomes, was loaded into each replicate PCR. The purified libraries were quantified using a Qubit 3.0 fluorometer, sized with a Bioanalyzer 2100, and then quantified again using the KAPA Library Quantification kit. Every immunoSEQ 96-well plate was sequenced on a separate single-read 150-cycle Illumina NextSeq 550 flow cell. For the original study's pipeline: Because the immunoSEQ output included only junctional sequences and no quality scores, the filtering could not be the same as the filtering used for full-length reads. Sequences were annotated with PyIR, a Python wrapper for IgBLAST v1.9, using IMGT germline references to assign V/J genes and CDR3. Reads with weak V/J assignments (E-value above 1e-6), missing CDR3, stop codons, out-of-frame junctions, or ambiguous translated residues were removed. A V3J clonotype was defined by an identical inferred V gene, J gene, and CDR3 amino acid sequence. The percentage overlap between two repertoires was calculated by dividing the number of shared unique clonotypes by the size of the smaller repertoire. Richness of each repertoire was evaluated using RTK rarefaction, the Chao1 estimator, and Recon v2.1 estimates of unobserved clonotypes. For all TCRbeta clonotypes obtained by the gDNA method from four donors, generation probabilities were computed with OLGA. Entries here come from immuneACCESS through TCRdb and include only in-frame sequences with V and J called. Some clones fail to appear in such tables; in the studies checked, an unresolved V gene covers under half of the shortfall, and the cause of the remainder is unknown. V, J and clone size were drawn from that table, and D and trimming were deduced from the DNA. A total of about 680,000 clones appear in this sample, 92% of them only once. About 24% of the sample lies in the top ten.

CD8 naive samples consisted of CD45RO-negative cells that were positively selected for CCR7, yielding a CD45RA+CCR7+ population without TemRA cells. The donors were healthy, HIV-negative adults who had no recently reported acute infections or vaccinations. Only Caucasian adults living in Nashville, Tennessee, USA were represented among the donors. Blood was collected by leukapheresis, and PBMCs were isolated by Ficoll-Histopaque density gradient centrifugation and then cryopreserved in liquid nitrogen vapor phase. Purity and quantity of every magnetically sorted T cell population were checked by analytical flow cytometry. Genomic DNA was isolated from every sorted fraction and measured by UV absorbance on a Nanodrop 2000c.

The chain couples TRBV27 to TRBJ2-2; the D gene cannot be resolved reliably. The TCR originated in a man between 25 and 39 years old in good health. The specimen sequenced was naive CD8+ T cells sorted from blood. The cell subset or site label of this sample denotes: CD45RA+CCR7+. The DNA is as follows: TGTGCCAGCAGTTTATCGATTCATACCGGGGAGCTGTTTTTT. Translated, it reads CASSLSIHTGELFF.